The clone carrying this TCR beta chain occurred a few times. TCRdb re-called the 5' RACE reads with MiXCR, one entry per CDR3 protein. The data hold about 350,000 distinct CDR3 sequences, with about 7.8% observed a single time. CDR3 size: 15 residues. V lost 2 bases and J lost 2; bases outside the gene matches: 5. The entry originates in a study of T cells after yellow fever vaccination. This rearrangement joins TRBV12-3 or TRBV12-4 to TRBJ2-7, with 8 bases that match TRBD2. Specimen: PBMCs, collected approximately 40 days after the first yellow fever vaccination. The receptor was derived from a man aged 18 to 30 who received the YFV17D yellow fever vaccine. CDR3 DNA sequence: TGTGCCAGCAGTTTAAGCGGGGGACCTACCTACGAGCAGTACGTC. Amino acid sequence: CASSLSGGPTYEQYV.